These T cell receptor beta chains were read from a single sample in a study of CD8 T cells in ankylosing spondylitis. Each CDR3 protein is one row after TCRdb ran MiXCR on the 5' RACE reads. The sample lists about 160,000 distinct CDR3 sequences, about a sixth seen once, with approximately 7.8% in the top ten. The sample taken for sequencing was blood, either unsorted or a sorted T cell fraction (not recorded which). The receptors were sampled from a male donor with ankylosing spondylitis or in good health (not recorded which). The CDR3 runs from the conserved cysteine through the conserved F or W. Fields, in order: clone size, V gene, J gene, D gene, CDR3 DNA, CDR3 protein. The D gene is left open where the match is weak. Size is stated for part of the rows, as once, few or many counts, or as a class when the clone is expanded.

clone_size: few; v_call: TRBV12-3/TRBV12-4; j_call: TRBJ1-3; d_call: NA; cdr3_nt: TGTGCCAGCAGCTTTCTGGGATCTGGAAACACCATATATTTT; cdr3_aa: CASSFLGSGNTIYF
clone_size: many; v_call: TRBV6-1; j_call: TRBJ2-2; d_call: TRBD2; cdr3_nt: TGTGCCAGCAGACACGGGAGGACGAACACCGGGGAGCTGTTTTTT; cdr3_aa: CASRHGRTNTGELFF
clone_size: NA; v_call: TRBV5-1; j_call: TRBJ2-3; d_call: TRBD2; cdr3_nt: TGCGCCAGCAGCTTGGTGACTAGCGGTCTGGACACAGATACGCAGTATTTT; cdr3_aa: CASSLVTSGLDTDTQYF
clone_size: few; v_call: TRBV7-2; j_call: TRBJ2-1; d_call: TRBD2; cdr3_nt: TGTGCCAGCAGCTCCTCTGCCGCGGGACTAAATTACAATGAGCAGTTCTTC; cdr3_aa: CASSSSAAGLNYNEQFF
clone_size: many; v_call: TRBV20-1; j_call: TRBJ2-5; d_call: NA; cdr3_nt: TGCAGAGCGGCCTCCCAAGAGACCCAGTACTTC; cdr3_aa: CRAASQETQYF
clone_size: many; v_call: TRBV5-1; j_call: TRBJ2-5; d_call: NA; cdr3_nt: TGCGCCAGCAGCTTGTCTCCGACAGAGGAGACCCAGTACTTC; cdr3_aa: CASSLSPTEETQYF
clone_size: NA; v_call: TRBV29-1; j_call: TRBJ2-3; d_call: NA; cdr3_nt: TGCAGCGCCGTACTGGGTGGCACAGATACGCAGTATTTT; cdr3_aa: CSAVLGGTDTQYF
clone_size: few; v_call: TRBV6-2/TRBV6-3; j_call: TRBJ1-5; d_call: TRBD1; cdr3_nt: TGTGCCAGCAGTGAACGTACAGGGGGGGCCAATCAGCCCCAGCATTTT; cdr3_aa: CASSERTGGANQPQHF
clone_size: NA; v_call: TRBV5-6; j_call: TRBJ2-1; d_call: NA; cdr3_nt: TGTGCCAGCAGCTCACCAGGGTACAATGAGCAGTTCTTC; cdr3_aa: CASSSPGYNEQFF
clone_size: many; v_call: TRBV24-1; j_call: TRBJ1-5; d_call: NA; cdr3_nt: TGTGCCACCAGTGAACCCGGAGTGGTTCAGCCCCAGCATTTT; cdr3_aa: CATSEPGVVQPQHF
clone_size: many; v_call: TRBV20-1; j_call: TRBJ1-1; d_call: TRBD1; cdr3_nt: TGCAGTGCTAGAAACTGGACAGGCATGAACACTGAAGCTTTCTTT; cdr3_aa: CSARNWTGMNTEAFF
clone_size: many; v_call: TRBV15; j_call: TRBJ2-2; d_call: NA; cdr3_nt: TGTGCCACCAGCAGAGGGTCGATTCGGGACACCGGGGAGCTGTTTTTT; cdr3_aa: CATSRGSIRDTGELFF
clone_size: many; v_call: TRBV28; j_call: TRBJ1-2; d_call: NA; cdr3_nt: TGTGCCAGCAGTTCCTTCGACAGAGACTATGGCTACACCTTC; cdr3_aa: CASSSFDRDYGYTF
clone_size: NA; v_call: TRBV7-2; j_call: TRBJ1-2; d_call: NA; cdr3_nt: TGTGCCAGCAGCTTAGTAGGAGGGAGCTATGGCTACACCTTC; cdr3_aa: CASSLVGGSYGYTF
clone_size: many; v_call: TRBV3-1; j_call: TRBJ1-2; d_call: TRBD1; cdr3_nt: TGTGCCAGCAGCCCAACCCACGACAGGGCCTCCTTGTATGGCTACACCTTC; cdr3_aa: CASSPTHDRASLYGYTF
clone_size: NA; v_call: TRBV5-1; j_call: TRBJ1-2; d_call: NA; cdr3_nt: TGCGCCAGCAGCCCCCTGGTTATTACGACTGATAACTATGGCTACACCTTC; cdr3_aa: CASSPLVITTDNYGYTF
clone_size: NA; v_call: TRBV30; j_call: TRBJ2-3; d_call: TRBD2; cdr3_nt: TGTGCCTGGAGTGATGCCATTGCGGGAGGCGATCTCGATACGCAGTATTTT; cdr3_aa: CAWSDAIAGGDLDTQYF